Listed below are T cell receptor beta chains from one sample, sequenced in a study of beta chain features in type 1 diabetes. Measured with immunoSEQ multiplex PCR; TCRdb has only the in-frame clones, and not every one. The data contain around 650,000 clones, over 10% of them seen just once; the ten biggest clones take up more than 0.1%. What was sequenced was naive CD4+ T cells from blood. These receptors all come from a man aged 30 to 45 with type 1 diabetes. CDR3s include the opening cysteine and the closing phenylalanine or tryptophan. A D gene is named only where the DNA matches it firmly. Only some rows state a clone size, as once, few, many or a class for expanded clones.

d_gene,v_gene,j_gene,abundance,CDR3aa,CDR3nt
NA,TRBV14,TRBJ1-4,NA,CASSRDWGINEKLFF,TGTGCCAGCAGCCGGGATTGGGGGATTAATGAAAAACTGTTTTTT
TRBD1,TRBV5-1,TRBJ2-6,NA,CASSLVYRGFPGANVLTF,TGCGCCAGCAGCTTGGTTTACAGGGGATTTCCTGGGGCCAACGTCCTGACTTTC
NA,TRBV6-5,TRBJ2-2,NA,CASSYSLTGELFF,TGTGCCAGCAGTTACTCGCTGACCGGGGAGCTGTTTTTT
NA,TRBV5-1,TRBJ1-1,few,CASSLGQGYTEAFF,TGCGCCAGCAGCTTGGGGCAGGGCTACACTGAAGCTTTCTTT
TRBD1,TRBV9,TRBJ1-5,few,CASSGTGGNQPQHF,TGTGCCAGCAGCGGGACAGGGGGCAATCAGCCCCAGCATTTT
TRBD1,TRBV27,TRBJ2-2,few,CASSLLGQEHTGELFF,TGTGCCAGCAGTTTATTGGGACAGGAGCACACCGGGGAGCTGTTTTTT
NA,TRBV29-1,TRBJ1-1,few,CSVQQGEAFF,TGCAGCGTCCAACAGGGTGAAGCTTTCTTT
NA,TRBV6-5,TRBJ1-2,NA,CASSYSGDSGYTF,TGTGCCAGCAGTTACTCGGGTGATTCTGGCTACACCTTC
NA,TRBV5-1,TRBJ1-6,NA,CASSAGGFKNSPLHF,TGCGCCAGCAGCGCGGGCGGGTTCAAGAATTCACCCCTCCACTTT
TRBD1,TRBV13,TRBJ1-6,few,CASSSGTGLPNSPLHF,TGTGCCAGCAGCTCAGGGACAGGGCTTCCTAATTCACCCCTCCACTTT
NA,TRBV7-2,TRBJ1-6,once,CASSPRDKNNSPLHF,TGTGCCAGCAGCCCCCGGGACAAGAATAATTCACCCCTCCACTTT
NA,TRBV4-3,TRBJ2-1,NA,CASSPFAGTSLDGEQFF,TGCGCCAGCAGCCCGTTTGCTGGTACTAGCTTAGATGGTGAGCAGTTCTTC
NA,TRBV2,TRBJ1-2,few,CASSSGGTYGYTF,TGTGCCAGCAGTTCCGGGGGAACCTATGGCTACACCTTC
TRBD1,TRBV7-9,TRBJ2-7,NA,CASSLPGGYEQYF,TGTGCCAGCAGCTTACCAGGGGGCTACGAGCAGTACTTC
NA,TRBV7-2,TRBJ1-5,NA,CASSPGPFRGRNQPQHF,TGTGCCAGCAGCCCCGGGCCCTTCCGAGGTCGCAATCAGCCCCAGCATTTT
NA,TRBV11-2,TRBJ2-7,few,CASSLVGTFHSYEQYF,TGTGCCAGCAGCTTAGTGGGGACCTTTCACTCCTACGAGCAGTACTTC
NA,TRBV7-9,TRBJ2-3,NA,CASSLTSGPDTQYF,TGTGCCAGCAGCTTGACGTCTGGTCCAGATACGCAGTATTTT
TRBD2,TRBV4-3,TRBJ2-7,few,CASSQVAGQATYEQYF,TGCGCCAGCAGCCAGGTAGCGGGACAAGCGACTTACGAGCAGTACTTC
TRBD1,TRBV30,TRBJ1-5,NA,CAWSVGQGSQPQHF,TGTGCCTGGAGTGTAGGACAGGGGAGCCAGCCCCAGCATTTT
TRBD1,TRBV18,TRBJ1-2,NA,CASSMTGDYGYTF,TGTGCCAGCTCAATGACAGGGGACTATGGCTACACCTTC
NA,TRBV7-9,TRBJ1-3,NA,CASSPTVGPGNTIYF,TGTGCCAGCAGCCCGACGGTAGGACCTGGAAACACCATATATTTT
NA,TRBV4-3,TRBJ2-3,few,CASSQDYRADTQYF,TGCGCCAGCAGCCAAGATTACCGTGCAGATACGCAGTATTTT
TRBD1,TRBV10-3,TRBJ2-3,many,CALGTGGLTDTQYF,TGTGCCCTAGGGACAGGGGGCCTCACAGATACGCAGTATTTT
NA,TRBV29-1,TRBJ1-4,few,CSVSGTNEKLFF,TGCAGCGTTAGCGGCACTAATGAAAAACTGTTTTTT
NA,TRBV9,TRBJ2-2,NA,CASSTGQSSDTGELFF,TGTGCCAGCAGCACCGGACAGTCTTCGGACACCGGGGAGCTGTTTTTT
NA,TRBV29-1,TRBJ2-5,NA,CSARQYQETQYF,TGCAGCGCCCGACAATATCAAGAGACCCAGTACTTC
NA,TRBV5-6,TRBJ2-1,NA,CASSWDRTYNEQFF,TGTGCCAGCAGCTGGGACCGGACCTACAATGAGCAGTTCTTC
NA,TRBV4-3,TRBJ1-2,NA,CASSQDSARRGNYGYTF,TGCGCCAGCAGCCAAGACTCGGCCCGAAGGGGGAACTATGGCTACACCTTC
NA,TRBV29-1,TRBJ1-3,NA,CSVEGRNSGNTIYF,TGCAGCGTTGAAGGGCGGAACTCTGGAAACACCATATATTTT
NA,TRBV25-1,TRBJ2-2,NA,CASSAKPNTGELFF,TGTGCCAGCAGTGCGAAGCCGAACACCGGGGAGCTGTTTTTT
NA,TRBV7-7,TRBJ2-5,few,CASSMGETQYF,TGTGCTAGCAGTATGGGGGAGACCCAGTACTTC
NA,TRBV5-1,TRBJ2-3,few,CASSLASDTTDTQYF,TGCGCCAGCAGCTTAGCTAGCGACACGACAGATACGCAGTATTTT
TRBD1,TRBV9,TRBJ1-3,few,CASSATGGYGNTIYF,TGTGCCAGCAGCGCGACAGGGGGTTATGGAAACACCATATATTTT
NA,TRBV7-9,TRBJ2-7,NA,CASSLGHPSYEQYF,TGTGCCAGCAGCTTGGGGCACCCTTCCTACGAGCAGTACTTC
TRBD1,TRBV7-9,TRBJ1-2,NA,CASSLAGGNGYTF,TGTGCCAGCAGCTTAGCAGGGGGCAATGGCTACACCTTC
NA,TRBV4-2,TRBJ2-7,NA,CASSHGLTGTFSYEQYF,TGTGCCAGCAGCCACGGCCTCACCGGGACTTTCAGCTACGAGCAGTACTTC
NA,TRBV6-6,TRBJ1-2,NA,CASSKDGAPSYGYTF,TGTGCCAGCAGTAAAGACGGGGCCCCTAGCTATGGCTACACCTTC
NA,TRBV10-3,TRBJ1-2,few,CAIKPGEGGYTF,TGTGCCATCAAGCCAGGCGAGGGTGGCTACACCTTC
NA,TRBV14,TRBJ2-2,few,CASSQDFRYTGELFF,TGTGCCAGCAGCCAAGATTTCAGATACACCGGGGAGCTGTTTTTT
NA,TRBV5-6,TRBJ1-2,NA,CASSSPAGRLNYGYTF,TGTGCCAGCAGCTCTCCCGCCGGGAGGCTTAACTATGGCTACACCTTC
NA,TRBV7-2,TRBJ1-5,NA,CASSSQSGQPQHF,TGTGCCAGCAGCTCTCAGTCGGGTCAGCCCCAGCATTTT
TRBD1,TRBV29-1,TRBJ1-1,NA,CSVYRGRNTEAFF,TGCAGCGTTTACAGGGGGCGGAACACTGAAGCTTTCTTT
TRBD1,TRBV30,TRBJ1-5,few,CAWSKGTAGRQPQHF,TGTGCCTGGAGTAAGGGGACAGCGGGTCGGCAGCCCCAGCATTTT
NA,TRBV19,TRBJ2-1,NA,CASSSDGGPYYNEQFF,TGTGCCAGTAGCTCGGACGGCGGGCCCTATTACAATGAGCAGTTCTTC
NA,TRBV7-2,TRBJ2-5,NA,CASRLGGETQYF,TGTGCCAGCAGACTTGGGGGAGAGACCCAGTACTTC
TRBD1,TRBV27,TRBJ1-4,few,CASRKELQGNEKLFF,TGTGCCAGCAGGAAGGAATTACAGGGGAATGAAAAACTGTTTTTT
NA,TRBV2,TRBJ1-6,few,CASYTGTSNSPLHF,TGTGCCAGCTATACCGGGACGAGTAATTCACCCCTCCACTTT
NA,TRBV6-5,TRBJ1-6,NA,CASSYSARANSPLHF,TGTGCCAGCAGTTACTCAGCCAGGGCCAATTCACCCCTCCACTTT
NA,TRBV18,TRBJ1-1,few,CASSPSGDTEAFF,TGTGCCAGCTCACCATCAGGGGACACTGAAGCTTTCTTT
NA,TRBV25-1,TRBJ2-7,few,CASGEDGTYEQYF,TGTGCCAGCGGGGAAGACGGTACCTACGAGCAGTACTTC